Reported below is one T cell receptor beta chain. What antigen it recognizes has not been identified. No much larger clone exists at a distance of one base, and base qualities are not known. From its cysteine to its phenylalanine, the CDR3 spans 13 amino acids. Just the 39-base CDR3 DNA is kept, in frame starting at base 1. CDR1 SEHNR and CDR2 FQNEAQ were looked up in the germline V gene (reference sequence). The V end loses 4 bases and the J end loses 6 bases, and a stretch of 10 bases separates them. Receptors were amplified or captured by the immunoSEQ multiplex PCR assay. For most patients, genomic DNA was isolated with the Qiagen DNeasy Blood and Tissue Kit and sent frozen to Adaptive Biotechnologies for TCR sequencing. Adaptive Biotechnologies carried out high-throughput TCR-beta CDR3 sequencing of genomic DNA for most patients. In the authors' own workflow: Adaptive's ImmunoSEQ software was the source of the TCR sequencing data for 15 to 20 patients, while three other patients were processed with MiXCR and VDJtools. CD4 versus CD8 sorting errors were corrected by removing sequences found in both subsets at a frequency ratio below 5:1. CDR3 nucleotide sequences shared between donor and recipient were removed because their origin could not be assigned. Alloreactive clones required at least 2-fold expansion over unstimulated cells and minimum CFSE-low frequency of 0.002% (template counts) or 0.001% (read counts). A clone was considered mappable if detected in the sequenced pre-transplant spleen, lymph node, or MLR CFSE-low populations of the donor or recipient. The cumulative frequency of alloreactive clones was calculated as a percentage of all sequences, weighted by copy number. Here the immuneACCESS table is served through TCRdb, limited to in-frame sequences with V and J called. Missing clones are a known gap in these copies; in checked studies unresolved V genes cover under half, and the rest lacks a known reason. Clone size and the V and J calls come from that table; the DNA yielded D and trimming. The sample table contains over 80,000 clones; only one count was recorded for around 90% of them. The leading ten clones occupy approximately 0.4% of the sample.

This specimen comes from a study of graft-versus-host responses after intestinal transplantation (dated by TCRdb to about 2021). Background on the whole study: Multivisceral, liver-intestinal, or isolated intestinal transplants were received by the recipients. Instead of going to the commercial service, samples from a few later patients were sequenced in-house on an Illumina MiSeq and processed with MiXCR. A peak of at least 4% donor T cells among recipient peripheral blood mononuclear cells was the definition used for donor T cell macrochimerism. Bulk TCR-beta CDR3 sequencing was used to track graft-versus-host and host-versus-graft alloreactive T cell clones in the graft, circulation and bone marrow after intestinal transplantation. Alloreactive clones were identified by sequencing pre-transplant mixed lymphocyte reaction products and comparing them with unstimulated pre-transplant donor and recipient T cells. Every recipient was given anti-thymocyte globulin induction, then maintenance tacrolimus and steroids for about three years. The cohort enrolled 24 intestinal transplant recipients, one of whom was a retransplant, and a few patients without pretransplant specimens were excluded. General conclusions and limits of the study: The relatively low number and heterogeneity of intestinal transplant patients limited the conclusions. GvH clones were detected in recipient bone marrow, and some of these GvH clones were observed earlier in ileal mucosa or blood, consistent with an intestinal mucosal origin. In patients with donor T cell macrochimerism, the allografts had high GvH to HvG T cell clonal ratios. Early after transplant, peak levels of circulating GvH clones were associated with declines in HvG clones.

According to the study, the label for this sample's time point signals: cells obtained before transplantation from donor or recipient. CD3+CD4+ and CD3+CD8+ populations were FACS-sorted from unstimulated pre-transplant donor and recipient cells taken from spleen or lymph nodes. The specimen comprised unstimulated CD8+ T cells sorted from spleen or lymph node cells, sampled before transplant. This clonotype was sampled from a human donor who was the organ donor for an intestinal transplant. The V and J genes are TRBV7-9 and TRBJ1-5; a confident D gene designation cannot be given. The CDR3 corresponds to CASSSREGQPQHF. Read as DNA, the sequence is TGTGCCAGCAGCTCCAGAGAGGGTCAGCCCCAGCATTTT.